These 21 T cell receptor beta chains originate from one sample sequenced in a study of metastatic and nonmetastatic thyroid tumors. Patients were all untreated before their thyroid surgery. Using MiXCR, TCRdb reanalyzed the PCR reads. The data show about 40,000 clones, roughly a sixth seen once. The sample was tumor tissue. These receptors came from a female donor with papillary thyroid cancer or a benign thyroid nodule (not recorded which). Some clones in this sample may be carry-over from other donors' samples.

This clone was observed at least ten times. This chain connects TRBV20-1 to TRBJ1-5; TRBD1 is a possible D gene (5 bases). Germline lookup yields CDR1 DFQATT and CDR2 SNEGSKA (reference sequence). This CDR3 has 16 amino acids. Trimming took 4 bases from V and 3 from J, leaving 19 bases between them. The CDR3 bases are TGCAGTGCTACGGAATGGGCAGGGAGTATCAATCAGCCCCAGCATTTT. Its protein is CSATEWAGSINQPQHF.

This clone has ten or more counts. This rearrangement joins TRBV20-1 to TRBJ1-1; D not resolved. The germline V gene has CDR1 DFQATT and CDR2 SNEGSKA (reference sequence). The CDR3 contains 16 residues. V was pared by 0 bases and J by 0 bases, with 14 bases between. In DNA form, the CDR3 reads TGCAGTGCTAGAGATTTTGACCCTACCCTGAACACTGAAGCTTTCTTT. Translating gives CSARDFDPTLNTEAFF.

This clone came up many times. The chain joins TRBV7-2 to TRBJ2-1; 10 bases agree with TRBD2. CDR1 and CDR2 (germline): SGHTA, FQGNSA. J gave up 3 bases and V 6 bases, and 5 bases lay outside the gene matches. This CDR3 is built from 15 residues. The CDR3 nucleotides read TGTGCCAGCAGGATCGGGACTAGCGACTACAATGAGCAGTTCTTC. It encodes CASRIGTSDYNEQFF.

This clone was detected ten times or more. The chain couples TRBV30 to TRBJ2-7; possibly TRBD1 or TRBD2 for D (6 bases each). CDR1 is GTSNPN and CDR2 is SVGIG in the germline V gene (reference sequence). Between the trimmed V and J ends, which lost 0 bases and 2 bases, there was a span of 14 bases. The CDR3 sequence is 15 residues long. The CDR3 nucleotides are TGTGCCTGGAGTGTAAAGGGGGGTAGAGCCTACGAGCAGTACTTC. This codes for CAWSVKGGRAYEQYF. The full variable domain, with the rest looked up from reference TRBV30 and TRBJ2-7, is SQTIHQWPATLVQPVGSPLSLECTVEGTSNPNLYWYRQAAGRGLQLLFYSVGIGQISSEVPQNLSASRPQDRQFILSSKKLLLSDSGFYLCAWSVKGGRAYEQYFGPGTRLTVT.

The sample holds a few counts of this clone. Given a much more abundant clone one base away, this may be a read error. At the DNA level, this CDR3 is encoded by other sequences in the same sample as well. J is TRBJ2-3 and V is TRBV20-1; D uncertain. The CDR3 covers 12 residues. The germline CDR1 and CDR2 sequences are DFQATT and SNEGSKA (reference sequence). Trimming took off 5 bases at V and 1 base at J, with 7 bases between the two ends. CDR3 coding DNA: TGCAGTGCTCCTCCGGGCACAGATACGCAGTATTTT. Its translation is CSAPPGTDTQYF.

In its sample, this clone was seen many times. V gene TRBV11-1 combines with J gene TRBJ2-3; 10 bases align to TRBD2. The ends lost 1 base at V and 5 bases at J; junction bases unmatched: 6. CDR3 length: 16 amino acids. CDR1 and CDR2 (germline): SGHAT, FQDESV (reference sequence). The chain's CDR3 is CASSLVAGGFKDTQYF. CDR3 sequence (DNA): TGTGCCAGCAGCTTAGTAGCGGGAGGTTTTAAAGATACGCAGTATTTT.

The sample holds many counts of this clone. V usage is TRBV15 and J usage is TRBJ1-5; D is uncertain. V was pared by 4 bases and J by 5 bases, with 6 bases between. The germline gives CDR1 LNHNV, CDR2 YYDKDF (reference sequence). The CDR3 sequence is 12 residues long. The CDR3 sequence is CATSIAHQPQHF. CDR3 DNA sequence: TGTGCCACCAGCATAGCCCATCAGCCCCAGCATTTT.

Judged by abundance, this clone is medium-sized. The gene calls are TRBV7-8 and TRBJ2-3, with TRBD2 as a possible D gene (7 bases). Germline values: CDR1 SGHVS, CDR2 FQNEAQ. Trimming removed 8 bases from V and 2 bases from J, with 17 bases in between. The CDR3 extends over 15 amino acids. DNA for the CDR3: TGTGCCAGCTCAGCATGGGGGGGCAACACAGATACGCAGTATTTT. It encodes CASSAWGGNTDTQYF.

This sequence joins TRBV5-4 and TRBJ2-6, with D unclear. This CDR3 is built from 15 residues. CDR1 is SGHNT, CDR2 YYREEE, per germline (reference sequence). Trimming left V 2 bases short and J 8 bases short, with 14 bases between. The CDR3 reads CASSFYSSWSNVLTF. DNA for the CDR3: TGTGCCAGCAGCTTTTATAGCTCTTGGTCCAACGTCCTGACTTTC.

This clone was seen ten or more times. The chain employs TRBV5-8 and TRBJ2-3; no firm D call. This CDR3 has 16 amino acids. V lost 3 bases, J lost 0 bases, and 14 bases lay in between. Germline lookup yields CDR1 SGHTS and CDR2 YDEGEE. This CDR3 reads CASSSPLVSSTDTQYF. The DNA for the CDR3 is TGTGCCAGCAGCTCCCCTTTGGTCTCTAGCACAGATACGCAGTATTTT.

This clone was seen at least ten times. The J gene is TRBJ2-7, the V gene TRBV6-1; D might be TRBD1 or TRBD2, each matching 6 bases. This CDR3 is built from 14 residues. The germline V and J ends were trimmed by 5 bases and 2 bases, with 13 bases remaining between them. Germline CDR1 and CDR2: MNHNS and SASEGT. CDR3 amino acids: CASSREDSTYEQYF. DNA of the CDR3: TGTGCCAGCAGTAGGGAGGACAGTACCTACGAGCAGTACTTC.

This clone was seen ten or more times. Different DNA sequences within this sample yield the same CDR3. The J gene is TRBJ1-5, the V gene TRBV4-3; a weak D match, TRBD1 (5 bases). The V end lost 2 bases, the J end lost 8 bases, and 10 bases lay between the germline ends. Germline V lookup: CDR1 LGHNA, CDR2 YSLEER. The CDR3 sequence is 13 residues long. CDR3: CASSQRGEEPQHF. CDR3 in DNA: TGCGCCAGCAGCCAACGGGGGGAAGAGCCCCAGCATTTT.

This clone was picked up many times. This rearrangement joins TRBV19 to TRBJ2-5; D is possibly TRBD1 (6 bases). The CDR3 has 14 amino acids. Germline V gene data show CDR1 as LNHDA and CDR2 as SQIVND (reference sequence). The V and J ends lost 4 bases and 7 bases respectively, with 16 bases between them. As DNA, the CDR3 is TGTGCCAGTAGTACGACTGGGGGCTCGGGGACCCAGTACTTC. The encoded protein is CASSTTGGSGTQYF.

This clone was observed at least ten times. The chain combines TRBV5-5 with TRBJ1-2; 7 bases fit TRBD1. Germline CDR1 and CDR2: SGHKS and YYEKEE (reference sequence). The trim removed 3 bases at V and 2 bases at J, leaving 4 bases unmatched. The CDR3 is 14 residues long. The DNA for the CDR3 is TGTGCCAGCAGCTCTCCGGGACAGAACTATGGCTACACCTTC. This encodes CASSSPGQNYGYTF.

Note on this clone: This likely comes from a read error, as the CDR3 has no conserved phenylalanine or tryptophan at its end. The CDR3 nucleotides are TGTGCCAGCAGTCCACCGAAAGGGGGAACGGGGTCACCCCTCCACCTT. Its protein product is CASSPPKGGTGSPLHL. This rearrangement joins TRBV6-1 to TRBJ1-6; TRBD1 might be the D (6 bases). Germline V CDR1 and CDR2: MNHNS, SASEGT. The CDR3 sequence is 16 residues long. Trimming cost V 5 bases and J 10 bases, with 21 bases left between them.

In nucleotides, the CDR3 is TGTGCCAGCAGCGAGTGGGGGGTATGGGACACTGAAGCTTTCTTT. It encodes CASSEWGVWDTEAFF. The chain links TRBV9 to TRBJ1-1; TRBD1 might be the D (5 bases). The CDR3 loop spans 15 amino acids. The germline V gene encodes CDR1 SGDLS and CDR2 YYNGEE. V lost 3 bases and J 3 bases, leaving 15 bases between the germline ends.

About this clone: An end of the junction does not agree with germline; a read error may underlie this. The genes are TRBV24-1 and TRBJ2-7; 7 bases agree with TRBD1. The CDR3 has 17 amino acids. Germline lookup yields CDR1 KGHDR and CDR2 SFDVKD. CDR3 sequence: CVTGRGYPYPYCGDQYF. The CDR3 nucleotides are TGTGTCACCGGCAGGGGGTATCCCTACCCTTATTGTGGCGATCAGTACTTC.

This clone has a count of ten or more. The chain carries TRBV20-1 and TRBJ2-2; D is perhaps TRBD2 (6 bases). Trimming left V 0 bases short and J 4 bases short, with 12 bases between. The CDR3 spans 15 residues. Germline CDR1 reads DFQATT; CDR2 reads SNEGSKA (reference sequence). CDR3 DNA: TGCAGTGCTAGAGATCCAGCGGGCGCCACCGGGGAGCTGTTTTTT. This encodes CSARDPAGATGELFF.

This clone was seen at least ten times. CDR3 sequence (DNA): TGCGCCAGCAGCTTGGTAGTCAGGGCTAGCGCAGATACGCAGTATTTT. Its translation is CASSLVVRASADTQYF. The V and J genes are TRBV5-1 and TRBJ2-3; weak D call: TRBD2 (6 bases). This CDR3 spans 16 amino acids. V was trimmed by 0 bases and J by 4 bases, leaving 15 bases between them. The germline V gene has CDR1 SGHRS and CDR2 YFSETQ.

V and J are TRBV5-1 and TRBJ2-7; possible D gene TRBD2, 6 bases. This CDR3 has 15 residues. From germline, CDR1 is SGHRS and CDR2 YFSETQ. V lost 0 bases and J 2 bases, leaving 12 bases between the germline ends. CDR3 sequence reads: CASSLEGRRAYEQYF. The CDR3 DNA reads as TGCGCCAGCAGCTTGGAGGGGAGGCGGGCCTACGAGCAGTACTTC.

The sample holds many counts of this clone. The chain employs TRBV5-1 and TRBJ2-7; D might be TRBD1 (5 bases). The germline gives CDR1 SGHRS, CDR2 YFSETQ. This CDR3 region has 11 residues. Trimming shortened V by 3 bases and J by 5 bases, and 6 bases separated the two germline ends. The CDR3 DNA reads as TGCGCCAGCAGCTCACAGGACGAGCAGTACTTC. It yields the protein CASSSQDEQYF.